This TCR beta chain was captured in a study of identical twins. Regarding the study as a whole: Cord blood's abundant beta clonotypes had fewer insertions, unlike memory repertoires.

This clonotype was observed a handful of times. Its antigen is unknown. A universal primer site arose from template switching, and cDNA bore unique molecular identifiers. TCRdb independently ran MiXCR on the 5' RACE reads; one entry per CDR3 protein. The profile shows about 530,000 distinct CDR3 sequences, around 24% of them singletons. Unmatched junction bases numbered 4, after V lost 3 bases and J lost 1 base. The CDR3 sequence is 16 residues long. In germline, CDR1 is KGHDR, CDR2 SFDVKD. The data were also submitted as part of a second study, on yellow fever vaccine responses in identical twins.

V is TRBV24-1 and J is TRBJ2-1, with 8 bases fitting TRBD2. Input material: CD4+ T cells sorted from blood. The source is a woman between 18 and 30 years old in good health. The CDR3 sequence: CATSDQTSVSYNEQFF. CDR3 sequence (DNA): TGTGCCACCAGTGATCAGACTAGCGTATCCTACAATGAGCAGTTCTTC.